These T cell receptor beta chains were read from a single sample in a study of cytomegalovirus exposure and HLA in healthy donors. Profiled with immunoSEQ multiplex PCR; TCRdb holds only in-frame clones, not every one. The sample contains 150,000 or so clones, roughly 79% of which appear only once. The sample taken for sequencing was PBMCs. All receptors derive from a man aged 50 to 60 in good health and CMV-seropositive. Each CDR3 is given with its conserved first and last residue. The order of the fields is V gene, clone size, D gene, J gene, CDR3 protein, CDR3 DNA. A D gene is named only where the DNA matches it firmly. Not every row has a clone size; where given, it reads once, few, many or a size class.

v_gene: TRBV6-1; abundance: -; d_gene: -; j_gene: TRBJ2-2; CDR3aa: CASGRQAGNTGELFF; CDR3nt: TGTGCCAGCGGACGGCAAGCGGGTAACACCGGGGAGCTGTTTTTT
v_gene: TRBV6-5; abundance: -; d_gene: -; j_gene: TRBJ2-7; CDR3aa: CASSYKTGDSYEQYF; CDR3nt: TGTGCCAGCAGTTACAAAACAGGTGACTCCTACGAGCAGTACTTC
v_gene: TRBV5-4; abundance: -; d_gene: TRBD1; j_gene: TRBJ1-3; CDR3aa: CASRPHGQGAGNTIYF; CDR3nt: TGTGCCAGCAGACCCCACGGACAGGGGGCTGGAAACACCATATATTTT
v_gene: TRBV28; abundance: few; d_gene: -; j_gene: TRBJ1-3; CDR3aa: CASSRRGSGNTIYF; CDR3nt: TGTGCCAGCAGCCGGAGGGGTTCTGGAAACACCATATATTTT
v_gene: TRBV29-1; abundance: -; d_gene: TRBD2; j_gene: TRBJ2-1; CDR3aa: CSVVGGVLNEQFF; CDR3nt: TGCAGCGTTGTTGGGGGGGTGTTGAATGAGCAGTTCTTC
v_gene: TRBV27; abundance: -; d_gene: -; j_gene: TRBJ2-7; CDR3aa: CASSLSRLRSYEQYF; CDR3nt: TGTGCCAGCAGTTTATCCAGGCTCCGCTCCTACGAGCAGTACTTC
v_gene: TRBV14; abundance: -; d_gene: TRBD2; j_gene: TRBJ2-1; CDR3aa: CASSPGTSGYNEQFF; CDR3nt: TGTGCCAGCAGCCCCGGGACTAGCGGCTACAATGAGCAGTTCTTC
v_gene: TRBV9; abundance: -; d_gene: -; j_gene: TRBJ1-2; CDR3aa: CASSVGEDNYGYTF; CDR3nt: TGTGCCAGCAGCGTAGGTGAGGATAACTATGGCTACACCTTC
v_gene: TRBV7-3; abundance: -; d_gene: -; j_gene: TRBJ1-1; CDR3aa: CASSLSRVSLPGGTEAFF; CDR3nt: TGTGCCAGCAGCTTAAGTCGGGTTTCCCTGCCCGGGGGCACTGAAGCTTTCTTT
v_gene: TRBV7-9; abundance: once; d_gene: -; j_gene: TRBJ1-2; CDR3aa: CSSSLGQGYTF; CDR3nt: TGTTCCAGCAGCTTAGGACAAGGCTACACCTTC
v_gene: TRBV6-1; abundance: -; d_gene: -; j_gene: TRBJ1-5; CDR3aa: CASSEGLMGRGHNQPQHF; CDR3nt: TGTGCCAGCAGTGAAGGCTTAATGGGCAGGGGCCACAATCAGCCCCAGCATTTT
v_gene: TRBV5-8; abundance: -; d_gene: TRBD1; j_gene: TRBJ1-4; CDR3aa: CASSFQTGGKEKLFF; CDR3nt: TGTGCCAGCAGCTTCCAAACAGGGGGGAAGGAAAAACTGTTTTTT
v_gene: TRBV6-5; abundance: few; d_gene: TRBD1; j_gene: TRBJ1-2; CDR3aa: CASSYSLDRARGYTF; CDR3nt: TGTGCCAGCAGTTACTCCCTAGACAGGGCCCGGGGCTACACCTTC
v_gene: TRBV28; abundance: -; d_gene: -; j_gene: TRBJ1-1; CDR3aa: CASIREGTEAFF; CDR3nt: TGTGCCAGCATCAGGGAAGGCACTGAAGCTTTCTTT
v_gene: TRBV7-8; abundance: -; d_gene: TRBD1; j_gene: TRBJ1-1; CDR3aa: CASSRDRDRTEAFF; CDR3nt: TGTGCCAGCAGCAGAGACAGGGATCGCACTGAAGCTTTCTTT
v_gene: TRBV18; abundance: -; d_gene: -; j_gene: TRBJ1-4; CDR3aa: CASSLSIATNEKLFF; CDR3nt: TGTGCCAGCTCACTGAGTATAGCAACTAATGAAAAACTGTTTTTT
v_gene: TRBV28; abundance: -; d_gene: -; j_gene: TRBJ1-6; CDR3aa: CASSSPYRGDNSPLHF; CDR3nt: TGTGCCAGCAGTTCACCCTATCGGGGGGATAATTCACCCCTCCACTTT
v_gene: TRBV4-3; abundance: -; d_gene: -; j_gene: TRBJ2-1; CDR3aa: CASSQDGQGHYNEQFF; CDR3nt: TGCGCCAGCAGCCAAGATGGGCAGGGCCACTACAATGAGCAGTTCTTC
v_gene: TRBV2; abundance: -; d_gene: TRBD2; j_gene: TRBJ2-3; CDR3aa: CASSEALGGGPTDTQYF; CDR3nt: TGTGCCAGCAGTGAAGCGTTAGGCGGGGGACCGACAGATACGCAGTATTTT
v_gene: TRBV14; abundance: -; d_gene: -; j_gene: TRBJ1-2; CDR3aa: CASSQSQGHYGYTF; CDR3nt: TGTGCCAGCAGCCAAAGCCAGGGCCACTATGGCTACACCTTC
v_gene: TRBV7-9; abundance: -; d_gene: TRBD1; j_gene: TRBJ1-6; CDR3aa: CSSSLKGGPLNSPLHF; CDR3nt: TGTTCCAGCAGCTTAAAAGGGGGCCCCTTGAATTCACCCCTCCACTTT
v_gene: TRBV5-1; abundance: -; d_gene: TRBD2; j_gene: TRBJ2-1; CDR3aa: CASSLLAGGSYNEQFF; CDR3nt: TGCGCCAGCAGCTTACTAGCGGGGGGGTCCTACAATGAGCAGTTCTTC
v_gene: TRBV10-3; abundance: -; d_gene: TRBD1; j_gene: TRBJ1-1; CDR3aa: CAISESGQGVTEAFF; CDR3nt: TGTGCCATCAGTGAGTCAGGGCAGGGGGTCACTGAAGCTTTCTTT
v_gene: TRBV29-1; abundance: -; d_gene: TRBD1; j_gene: TRBJ1-2; CDR3aa: CSVDGQGKAYGYTF; CDR3nt: TGCAGCGTCGATGGACAGGGAAAAGCCTATGGCTACACCTTC
v_gene: TRBV18; abundance: -; d_gene: -; j_gene: TRBJ1-5; CDR3aa: CASSPQSNQPQHF; CDR3nt: TGTGCCAGCTCACCGCAGAGCAATCAGCCCCAGCATTTT
v_gene: TRBV19; abundance: -; d_gene: -; j_gene: TRBJ2-7; CDR3aa: CASSISGVHEQYF; CDR3nt: TGTGCCAGTAGTATTTCAGGGGTCCACGAGCAGTACTTC
v_gene: TRBV6-9; abundance: -; d_gene: -; j_gene: TRBJ1-3; CDR3aa: CASSCRIRDPSSGNTIYF; CDR3nt: TGTGCCAGCAGTTGCCGCATCCGGGATCCAAGCTCTGGAAACACCATATATTTT
v_gene: TRBV5-1; abundance: -; d_gene: -; j_gene: TRBJ1-3; CDR3aa: CASSLTGYTGNTIYF; CDR3nt: TGCGCCAGCAGCTTGACAGGGTATACTGGAAACACCATATATTTT
v_gene: TRBV7-9; abundance: -; d_gene: -; j_gene: TRBJ1-2; CDR3aa: CASSLEQGGYTF; CDR3nt: TGTGCCAGCAGCTTGGAACAGGGTGGCTACACCTTC
v_gene: TRBV6-6; abundance: few; d_gene: -; j_gene: TRBJ1-1; CDR3aa: CASNKGGRATEAFF; CDR3nt: TGTGCCAGCAACAAGGGGGGGAGAGCCACTGAAGCTTTCTTT
v_gene: TRBV5-1; abundance: -; d_gene: TRBD1; j_gene: TRBJ2-2; CDR3aa: CASSLTGGLGAGELFF; CDR3nt: TGCGCCAGCAGCTTAACAGGGGGCCTAGGGGCCGGGGAGCTGTTTTTT
v_gene: TRBV4-2; abundance: -; d_gene: TRBD1; j_gene: TRBJ1-4; CDR3aa: CASSQERTGSEKLFF; CDR3nt: TGTGCCAGCAGCCAAGAGAGGACAGGGAGTGAAAAACTGTTTTTT
v_gene: TRBV4-1; abundance: -; d_gene: TRBD1; j_gene: TRBJ1-1; CDR3aa: CASSPLDRVMEAFF; CDR3nt: TGCGCCAGCAGCCCCCTGGACAGGGTGATGGAGGCTTTCTTT
v_gene: TRBV5-1; abundance: -; d_gene: TRBD2; j_gene: TRBJ2-1; CDR3aa: CASSLVREVYNEQFF; CDR3nt: TGCGCCAGCAGCTTGGTACGGGAGGTTTACAATGAGCAGTTCTTC
v_gene: TRBV6-5; abundance: -; d_gene: -; j_gene: TRBJ2-5; CDR3aa: CASRQGETQYF; CDR3nt: TGTGCCAGCAGACAGGGAGAGACCCAGTACTTC
v_gene: TRBV6-5; abundance: -; d_gene: -; j_gene: TRBJ1-6; CDR3aa: CASSYDRTENFSPLHF; CDR3nt: TGTGCCAGCAGTTACGACAGGACAGAAAATTTTTCACCCCTCCACTTT
v_gene: TRBV19; abundance: once; d_gene: -; j_gene: TRBJ1-5; CDR3aa: CASTFGGSHQPQHF; CDR3nt: TGTGCCAGTACCTTCGGAGGTTCTCACCAGCCCCAGCATTTT
v_gene: TRBV13; abundance: -; d_gene: -; j_gene: TRBJ2-1; CDR3aa: CASSLRGGVFKTHNEQFF; CDR3nt: TGTGCCAGCAGCTTAAGAGGGGGGGTCTTTAAGACACACAATGAGCAGTTCTTC
v_gene: TRBV27; abundance: once; d_gene: TRBD2; j_gene: TRBJ2-1; CDR3aa: CASSPGLADNEQFF; CDR3nt: TGTGCCAGCAGCCCCGGACTAGCGGACAATGAGCAGTTCTTC
v_gene: TRBV5-1; abundance: once; d_gene: -; j_gene: TRBJ2-6; CDR3aa: CASSWGYGDGANVLTF; CDR3nt: TGCGCCAGCAGCTGGGGTTACGGGGATGGGGCCAACGTCCTGACTTTC
v_gene: TRBV7-9; abundance: -; d_gene: -; j_gene: TRBJ2-5; CDR3aa: CASTVIDSSQYF; CDR3nt: TGTGCCAGCACCGTCATCGACTCTAGCCAGTACTTC